Sequencing of this TCR beta chain was carried out in a study of radiotherapy plus CTLA-4 blockade in lung cancer. Study results and limitations: Expansion in blood of tumor-derived TCR clones was seen after radiotherapy plus ipilimumab.

CDR1 is SGHDN and CDR2 is FVKESK in the germline V gene. The CDR3 is 15 amino acids. After removal of 4 bases from V and 5 bases from J, the junction contained 8 bases not matched to a gene. Profiling relied on immunoSEQ multiplex PCR, and the TCRdb table lists in-frame clones only, not all of them. Of about 97,000 clones in the sample, approximately 72% were seen once. Worth noting for this clone: What it recognizes is unknown.

The V and J genes are TRBV14 and TRBJ2-5; the match to TRBD1 covers 9 bases. The TCR was taken from a human donor with non-small cell lung cancer who had a partial response to radiotherapy plus ipilimumab. Some clones in this sample may be carry-over from other donors' samples. The specimen comprised peripheral blood, sampled from a patient treated with radiotherapy plus ipilimumab. CDR3 in DNA: TGTGCCAGCAGCCCCACGGGACAGGGTGACGAGACCCAGTACTTC. It is translated as CASSPTGQGDETQYF.